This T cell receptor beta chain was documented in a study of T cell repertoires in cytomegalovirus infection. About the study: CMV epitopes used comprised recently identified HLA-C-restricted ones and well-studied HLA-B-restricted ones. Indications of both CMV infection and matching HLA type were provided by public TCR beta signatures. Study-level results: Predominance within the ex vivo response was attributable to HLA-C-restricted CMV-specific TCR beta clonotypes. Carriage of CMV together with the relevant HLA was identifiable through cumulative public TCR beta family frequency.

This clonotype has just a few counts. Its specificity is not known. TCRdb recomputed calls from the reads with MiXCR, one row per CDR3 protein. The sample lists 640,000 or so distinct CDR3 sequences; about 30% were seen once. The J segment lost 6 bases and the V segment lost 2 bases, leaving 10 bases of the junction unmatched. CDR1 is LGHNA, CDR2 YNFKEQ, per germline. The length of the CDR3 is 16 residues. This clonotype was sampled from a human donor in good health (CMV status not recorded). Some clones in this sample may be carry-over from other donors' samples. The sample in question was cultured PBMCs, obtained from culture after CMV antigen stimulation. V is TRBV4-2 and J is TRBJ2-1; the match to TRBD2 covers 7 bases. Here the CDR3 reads CASSQPLASGGNEQFF. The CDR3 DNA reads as TGTGCCAGCAGCCAACCACTAGCGAGTGGGGGCAATGAGCAGTTCTTC.